This TCR beta chain was retrieved from a study of blood T cell repertoires in COVID-19. Study-level information: Researchers got acute and convalescent COVID-19 samples from the United States, Italy and Spain.

The method was immunoSEQ multiplex PCR; TCRdb's version includes in-frame clones alone and lacks a portion of them. Among about 120,000 clones listed, 82% were seen once. Trimming left V 1 base short and J 0 bases short, with 7 bases between. Germline V CDR1 and CDR2: SGHNT, YYREEE (reference sequence). This CDR3 spans 14 amino acids. This clone was counted only a few times. Sequences were obtained from peripheral blood. This receptor was taken from a woman aged 70 to 79 with acute or convalescent COVID-19. J is TRBJ1-1 and V is TRBV5-4; possible D gene TRBD1, 6 bases. CDR3 sequence reads: CASSLQGMNTEAFF. CDR3 nucleotide sequence: TGTGCCAGCAGCTTGCAGGGGATGAACACTGAAGCTTTCTTT.